The TCR beta chain under discussion was sequenced for a study of cytomegalovirus exposure and HLA in healthy donors. The CDR3 extends over 15 amino acids. Losses at the gene ends were 5 bases for V and 0 bases for J; bases not matched to a gene: 5. Germline CDR1 and CDR2: SGHTA and FQGTGA. Primers: 60 Vbeta forward and 13 Jbeta reverse. Original processing notes: Around 80 million unique TCR beta chains, some 10 million of them shared, were counted by a later analysis. Sequenced by immunoSEQ multiplex PCR; TCRdb stores in-frame clones only, minus some. The V and J calls and clone size come from that table; D and trimming were worked out from the DNA. The table records roughly 98,000 clones, around 79% of them present only once.

Sequences were obtained from PBMCs. The sequence was collected from a woman in her seventies in good health and CMV-seropositive. V usage is TRBV7-3 and J usage is TRBJ2-3, with TRBD2 matching 7 bases. CDR3 nucleotide sequence: TGTGCCAGCAGCCCAGGGACTATCAGCACAGATACGCAGTATTTT. Translation: CASSPGTISTDTQYF.